Shown below are 28 T cell receptor beta chains from a single sample sequenced in a study of T cell changes during pregnancy in multiple sclerosis. The assay was immunoSEQ multiplex PCR, and TCRdb's table has in-frame clones only and misses some. The sample includes 85,000 to 100,000 clones, approximately 89% seen only once; the top ten take 0.85% to 0.95%. The input for sequencing was peripheral blood, taken before pregnancy. These receptors were taken from a female donor with multiple sclerosis, enrolled in a pregnancy study.

The chain recombines TRBV6-1 with TRBJ2-7; D might be TRBD1 (7 bases). CDR1 and CDR2 (germline): MNHNS, SASEGT. The CDR3 loop spans 14 amino acids. V lost 7 bases to trimming and J lost 4 bases, with 17 bases between them. This chain's CDR3 is CASINAGQPYEQYF. The DNA of the CDR3 is TGTGCCAGCATCAACGCGGGACAGCCTTACGAGCAGTACTTC.

This clone was counted once. The genes are TRBV5-1 and TRBJ2-4; 14 positions agree with TRBD2. Looked up from germline, CDR1 is SGHRS and CDR2 is YFSETQ. Trimming removed 4 bases from V and 3 bases from J; junction bases left unmatched: 9. This CDR3 spans 18 amino acids. The CDR3 protein is CASSPTSGRALGKNIQYF. The CDR3, as DNA: TGCGCCAGCAGCCCGACTAGCGGGAGGGCCTTAGGCAAAAACATTCAGTACTTC.

In its sample, this clone was seen once. The chain links TRBV19 to TRBJ2-3; D not resolved. V was pared by 1 base and J by 5 bases, with 16 bases between. CDR1 is LNHDA, CDR2 SQIVND, per germline (reference sequence). The CDR3 runs 16 residues. In DNA form, the CDR3 reads TGTGCCAGTAGTATAGTTGCCAGAATAAAGTTAGATACGCAGTATTTT. Protein: CASSIVARIKLDTQYF.

This clone was observed a few times. This rearrangement joins TRBV5-1 to TRBJ1-6; TRBD1 matches at 7 bases. The germline V gene encodes CDR1 SGHRS and CDR2 YFSETQ. The CDR3 has 16 amino acids. Trimming removed 0 bases from V and 8 bases from J; junction bases left unmatched: 8. The CDR3 DNA reads as TGCGCCAGCAGCTTGGGGGACAGTACCTGGGATTCACCCCTCCACTTT. Translation gives CASSLGDSTWDSPLHF.

The chain has TRBV5-4 and TRBJ2-1; 7 bases are shared with TRBD1. This CDR3 contains 15 residues. V was pared by 0 bases and J by 3 bases, with 3 bases of the junction left unmatched. Germline V gene lookup returns CDR1 SGHNT and CDR2 YYREEE (reference sequence). The CDR3 here is CASSLEQGFYNEQFF. The CDR3 region has the DNA TGTGCCAGCAGCTTGGAACAGGGGTTCTACAATGAGCAGTTCTTC.

This chain links TRBV6-6 with TRBJ2-2; 11 nucleotides line up with TRBD2. Germline loops: CDR1 MNHNY, CDR2 SVGAGI (reference sequence). J was trimmed by 6 bases and V by 4 bases; bases with no gene match: 4. This CDR3 is 15 amino acids long. The CDR3 region has the DNA TGTGCCAGCAGTTTGGAACTAGCGGGAGCCGGGGAGCTGTTTTTT. Translated, it gives CASSLELAGAGELFF.

The genes are TRBV2 and TRBJ2-6, with 7 bases that match TRBD1. The CDR3 spans 17 residues. V trimming: 8 bases; J trimming: 0 bases; junction bases outside the gene matches: 10. Looked up from germline, CDR1 is SNHLY and CDR2 is FYNNEI. CDR3 sequence reads: CASLETGLISGANVLTF. The CDR3, as DNA: TGTGCCAGCCTAGAGACAGGGCTTATCTCTGGGGCCAACGTCCTGACTTTC.

The rearrangement joins TRBV6-6 to TRBJ1-4, with TRBD1 matching over 9 bases. Germline CDR1 and CDR2: MNHNY and SVGAGI (reference sequence). The J segment lost 6 bases and the V segment lost 5 bases, leaving 7 bases of the junction unmatched. The CDR3 covers 15 residues. CDR3 nucleotides: TGTGCCAGCAGTCTAGGGACAGGGCGGGATGAAAAACTGTTTTTT. This sequence encodes CASSLGTGRDEKLFF.

The genes are TRBV7-8 and TRBJ2-5; 12 bases line up with TRBD2. V dropped 1 base and J dropped 6; count of bases not matched to a gene: 9. The germline V gene encodes CDR1 SGHVS and CDR2 FQNEAQ. The CDR3 is 17 amino acids. The CDR3 DNA is TGTGCCAGCAGCTTAGACCTAGCGGGGGGGCCTGAAAAGACCCAGTACTTC. Amino acids: CASSLDLAGGPEKTQYF.

This clone was seen once. The chain couples TRBV5-4 to TRBJ2-4; no clear D gene. Germline CDR1 is SGHNT and CDR2 is YYREEE (reference sequence). Trimming shortened V by 10 bases and J by 5 bases, and 16 bases separated the two germline ends. The CDR3 totals 13 residues. CDR3 region: CASSLGEQNIQYF. Written as DNA, the CDR3 is TGTGCCTCCTCATTAGGAGAACAAAACATTCAGTACTTC.

The chain carries TRBV4-3 and TRBJ1-1; TRBD1 might be the D (5 bases). The CDR3 sequence is 15 residues long. The V gene's germline CDR1 is LGHNA and CDR2 YSLEER. V was cut by 0 bases and J by 8 bases, with 16 bases left in between. Here the CDR3 DNA reads TGCGCCAGCAGCCAAGATCCCATCAGGGCCGCAGAAGCTTTCTTT. It codes for CASSQDPIRAAEAFF.

This clone has only one observation. The chain has TRBV14 and TRBJ2-2, with unresolved D. The germline CDR1 and CDR2 sequences are SGHDN and FVKESK. Deletions cut 4 bases from V and 2 bases from J, with 11 bases between. This CDR3 is 15 amino acids long. The CDR3 coding sequence is TGTGCCAGCAGCCCTGTGGTACACAACACCGGGGAGCTGTTTTTT. Its translation: CASSPVVHNTGELFF.

This clone has just one count. This chain connects TRBV28 to TRBJ2-1; D possibly corresponds to TRBD1 (6 bases). The CDR3 consists of 17 residues. From germline, CDR1 is MDHEN and CDR2 SYDVKM. Trimming pared 5 bases from V and 4 bases from J, leaving 21 bases between. The CDR3: CASSRQAALSGYNEQFF. The CDR3 region has the DNA TGTGCCAGCAGTCGACAGGCCGCCCTTTCTGGTTACAATGAGCAGTTCTTC.

This sequence joins TRBV29-1 and TRBJ2-5; 9 bases fit TRBD1. Germline-derived CDR1 and CDR2 are SQVTM and ANQGSEA. The CDR3 loop spans 14 amino acids. Here the CDR3 DNA reads TGCAGTACCCAAAAACAGGGGGCATTAGAGACCCAGTACTTC. Its translation is CSTQKQGALETQYF.

This clone was counted once. The chain employs TRBV29-1 and TRBJ2-7; 7 bases match TRBD1. This CDR3 has 14 residues. In germline, CDR1 is SQVTM, CDR2 ANQGSEA. With V trimmed by 2 bases and J by 4 bases, 8 bases remained unmatched. The CDR3 protein is CSVEIPGQTYEQYF. CDR3 in DNA: TGCAGCGTTGAAATCCCGGGACAGACTTACGAGCAGTACTTC.

The rearrangement links TRBV2 to TRBJ2-4; D is perhaps TRBD2 (6 bases). V shed 4 bases and J shed 1 base, with 11 bases lying between them. The CDR3 is 15 residues long. The germline CDR1 and CDR2 sequences are SNHLY and FYNNEI. The CDR3 here is CASSASEGAKNIQYF. The CDR3 DNA is TGTGCCAGCAGTGCCTCGGAGGGGGCCAAAAACATTCAGTACTTC. Drawing the rest from reference TRBV2 and TRBJ2-4, the complete variable domain is EPEVTQTPSHQVTQMGQEVILRCVPISNHLYFYWYRQILGQKVEFLVSFYNNEISEKSEIFDDQFSVERPDGSNFTLKIRSTKLEDSAMYFCASSASEGAKNIQYFGAGTRLSVL.

V is TRBV10-3 and J is TRBJ2-6; D is possibly TRBD2 (5 bases). The CDR3 is 18 residues long. Looked up from germline, CDR1 is ENHRY and CDR2 is SYGVKD. V gave up 4 bases and J gave up 2 bases, with 18 bases separating them. CDR3 in amino acids: CAISVKGASGAGANVLTF. The CDR3 nucleotides read TGTGCCATCAGTGTGAAGGGCGCTTCCGGGGCTGGGGCCAACGTCCTGACTTTC.

Written as DNA, the CDR3 is TGTGCCAGCAGTCCAGGGGGCAATCAGCCCCAGCATTTT. Translation: CASSPGGNQPQHF. V gene TRBV28 combines with J gene TRBJ1-5; the D gene is possibly TRBD1 (6 bases). Germline assignment: CDR1 MDHEN and CDR2 SYDVKM. The CDR3 is 13 residues long. V gave up 5 bases and J gave up 2 bases, with 7 bases separating them.

This CDR3 is CATSRSYGEQYF. The CDR3 DNA follows: TGTGCCACCAGCAGATCTTACGGCGAGCAGTACTTC. The rearrangement joins TRBV15 to TRBJ2-7, with no clear D. Per germline, CDR1 LNHNV and CDR2 YYDKDF (reference sequence). V lost 2 bases and J lost 6, with 8 bases in between. CDR3 length equals 12 residues.

This chain links TRBV18 with TRBJ1-5; D might be TRBD1 (5 bases). This CDR3 has 16 amino acids. V dropped 2 bases and J dropped 0 bases, with 11 bases sitting between them. Germline CDR1 and CDR2: KGHSH and LQKENI. The CDR3 region has the DNA TGTGCCAGCTCACCAGGCGCAGGGAATAGCAATCAGCCCCAGCATTTT. Translating it yields CASSPGAGNSNQPQHF.

This chain joins TRBV9 and TRBJ2-3; D remains unclear. With 3 bases removed from V and 1 base from J, the gap between germline ends came to 12 bases. The CDR3 length is 15 residues. Germline-derived CDR1 and CDR2 are SGDLS and YYNGEE. CDR3 DNA sequence: TGTGCCAGCAGCGAAACCGACGGAGGCACAGATACGCAGTATTTT. Its protein is CASSETDGGTDTQYF. Using reference TRBV9 and TRBJ2-3 for the parts outside the CDR3, the full variable domain is DSGVTQTPKHLITATGQRVTLRCSPRSGDLSVYWYQQSLDQGLQFLIQYYNGEERAKGNILERFSAQQFPDLHSELNLSSLELGDSALYFCASSETDGGTDTQYFGPGTRLTVL.

The chain is built from TRBV6-5 and TRBJ1-5, with a tentative D call TRBD1 (6 bases). With 8 bases removed from V and 7 bases from J, the gap between germline ends came to 18 bases. Germline V gene data show CDR1 as MNHEY and CDR2 as SVGAGI. This CDR3 contains 14 residues. The CDR3 nucleotides are TGTGCCAGCCAAGAGGTCAGGGGATGGCAGCCCCAGCATTTT. This codes for CASQEVRGWQPQHF.

This chain joins TRBV27 and TRBJ2-1, with 7 bases aligning to TRBD1. This CDR3 comprises 15 residues. Trimming removed 5 bases from V and 3 bases from J; junction bases left unmatched: 7. CDR1 and CDR2 from the germline V gene are MNHEY and SMNVEV (reference sequence). The CDR3 protein is CASSPRQGLYNEQFF. CDR3 DNA sequence: TGTGCCAGCAGTCCTCGACAGGGCCTCTACAATGAGCAGTTCTTC.

The chain couples TRBV11-2 to TRBJ2-2, with 14 bases matching TRBD2. With V trimmed by 1 base and J by 5 bases, 6 bases remained unmatched. The CDR3 runs 18 residues. Germline V gene lookup returns CDR1 SGHAT and CDR2 FQNNGV. The DNA for the CDR3 is TGTGCCAGCAGCTTAGTTGGGACTAGCGGGGGTAGTACCGGGGAGCTGTTTTTT. Its protein product is CASSLVGTSGGSTGELFF.

The chain links TRBV29-1 to TRBJ2-1; 9 bases align to TRBD2. This CDR3 has 17 amino acids. Germline V gene lookup returns CDR1 SQVTM and CDR2 ANQGSEA. With V trimmed by 6 bases and J by 0 bases, 12 bases remained unmatched. DNA of the CDR3: TGCAGCGTCCGAGAGGTAGCGGGAGTAAACTCCTACAATGAGCAGTTCTTC. It specifies CSVREVAGVNSYNEQFF.

This chain connects TRBV19 to TRBJ2-7; 8 bases fit TRBD1. CDR1 is LNHDA, CDR2 SQIVND, per germline (reference sequence). Unmatched junction bases numbered 6, after V lost 6 bases and J lost 5 bases. This CDR3 comprises 13 residues. CDR3 region: CASRRTGYHEQYF. DNA for the CDR3: TGTGCCAGTAGGCGGACAGGGTACCACGAGCAGTACTTC.

This clone was detected once. CDR3 bases: TGTGCCAGCAGTGAATTGGGACAGAACACCGGGGAGCTGTTTTTT. Its protein is CASSELGQNTGELFF. The V gene is TRBV2, the J gene TRBJ2-2; D possibly corresponds to TRBD1 (6 bases). Germline V gene lookup returns CDR1 SNHLY and CDR2 FYNNEI. V dropped 2 bases and J dropped 1 base, with 8 bases sitting between them. The length of the CDR3 is 15 residues.

V gene TRBV5-5 combines with J gene TRBJ2-1, with TRBD2 matching over 11 bases. V gave up 3 bases and J gave up 3 bases; unmatched junction bases: 8. In germline, CDR1 is SGHKS, CDR2 YYEKEE (reference sequence). The CDR3 runs to 17 residues. CDR3 nucleotides: TGTGCCAGCAGCTACTTGACTAGCGGGAACATCTACAATGAGCAGTTCTTC. Translating gives CASSYLTSGNIYNEQFF.